Included here is one TCR beta chain sequence, with context. As yet, its antigen is unknown. Method: immunoSEQ multiplex PCR; TCRdb's copy keeps in-frame clones and lacks some. The data show just over 40,000 clones, about 95% seen once. This entry belongs to a study of graft-versus-host responses after intestinal transplantation. Study overall: Transplants given to recipients were multivisceral, liver-intestinal, or isolated intestinal.

Germline CDR1 MNHEY, CDR2 SVGAGI. The CDR3 covers 9 residues. The V end lost 9 bases, the J end lost 2 bases, and 1 base lay between the germline ends. The sequence was collected from a human donor who was the organ donor for an intestinal transplant. The J gene is TRBJ2-5, the V gene TRBV6-5; D call uncertain. The material was unstimulated CD8+ T cells sorted from spleen or lymph node cells, obtained before transplant. The CDR3 spells CARQETQYF. CDR3 nucleotide sequence: TGTGCCAGACAAGAGACCCAGTACTTC.